This TCR beta chain was found in a study of CD8+CD57+ T cells in acquired aplastic anemia. This CDR3 has 15 residues. Deletions cut 4 bases from V and 7 bases from J, with 20 bases between. Germline V CDR1 and CDR2: SGDLS, YYNGEE. Genomic DNA, the template, was used for profiling of the TCR beta VDJ and CDR3. TCRdb recomputed calls from the reads with MiXCR, one row per CDR3 protein. The sample consists of about 190,000 distinct CDR3 sequences, roughly half of them appearing once. Sequencing was carried out using sorted CD4+, CD8+, or CD8+CD57+ T cells (not recorded which) from PBMCs. This chain links TRBV9 with TRBJ2-5, with D perhaps matching TRBD2 (7 bases). This receptor was obtained from a human donor in good health, serving as a control. CDR3 bases: TGTGCCAGCAGCCAAGATCGGGGGGCTTCAGGGACCCAGTACTTC. Protein sequence: CASSQDRGASGTQYF.